Each of the 25 T cell receptor beta chains below was sequenced from the same sample in a study of cytomegalovirus exposure and HLA in healthy donors. TCRdb's table, derived via immunoSEQ multiplex PCR, lists solely in-frame clones and lacks some. The sample records 150,000 to 200,000 clones, 91% being singletons. The sample taken for sequencing was PBMCs. The receptors were sampled from a woman between 18 and 30 years old in good health and CMV-seropositive.

The chain carries TRBV27 and TRBJ2-3; D gene unclear. The CDR3 has 13 residues. V lost 4 bases and J 0 bases, leaving 5 bases between the germline ends. CDR1 is MNHEY and CDR2 is SMNVEV in the germline V gene (reference sequence). In nucleotides, the CDR3 is TGTGCCAGCAGTTCCCCGAGCACAGATACGCAGTATTTT. Its protein product is CASSSPSTDTQYF.

The chain employs TRBV6-5 and TRBJ2-7; TRBD2 aligns across 11 bases. The CDR3 has 15 amino acids. Germline V gene lookup returns CDR1 MNHEY and CDR2 SVGAGI. Trimming at V came to 6 bases and at J to 3 bases, leaving 7 bases not matched to a gene. The CDR3 nucleotides are TGTGCCAGCAGCACGACTAGCGGGGACTACTACGAGCAGTACTTC. Its translation: CASSTTSGDYYEQYF.

J is TRBJ2-5 and V is TRBV6-5, with TRBD1 as a possible D gene (7 bases). Trimming pared 2 bases from V and 3 bases from J, leaving 13 bases between. CDR1 MNHEY and CDR2 SVGAGI come from the germline V gene. The CDR3 has 15 amino acids. In nucleotides, the CDR3 is TGTGCCAGCAGTTACGGGGGCGGGACAGAAGAGACCCAGTACTTC. It encodes CASSYGGGTEETQYF.

This chain connects TRBV19 to TRBJ1-1; 8 bases match TRBD1. The CDR3 consists of 14 residues. Germline lookup yields CDR1 LNHDA and CDR2 SQIVND (reference sequence). The V gene end was trimmed by 2 bases and the J gene end by 5 bases; junction bases not matched to a gene: 4. The CDR3 region is CASSITGGGTEAFF. The DNA of the CDR3 is TGTGCCAGTAGTATAACAGGGGGTGGAACTGAAGCTTTCTTT.

The chain carries TRBV4-2 and TRBJ2-3, with 11 bases identical to TRBD2. This CDR3 is 19 amino acids long. V lost 0 bases and J lost 0; bases outside the gene matches: 8. Germline V gene sequence: CDR1 LGHNA, CDR2 YNFKEQ. The CDR3 loop is CASSQEPPGTSGSTDTQYF. CDR3 sequence (DNA): TGTGCCAGCAGCCAAGAACCTCCGGGGACTAGCGGTAGCACAGATACGCAGTATTTT.

J is TRBJ2-3 and V is TRBV19; the match to TRBD2 covers 9 bases. The V gene end was trimmed by 3 bases and the J gene end by 2 bases; junction bases not matched to a gene: 6. From germline, CDR1 is LNHDA and CDR2 SQIVND (reference sequence). The CDR3 runs 16 residues. The CDR3 sequence is CASSIGLAGYTDTQYF. For the CDR3, the DNA is TGTGCCAGTAGTATCGGTCTAGCGGGGTACACAGATACGCAGTATTTT.

The V call is TRBV19, the J call TRBJ2-1; TRBD2 matches 10 bases. V lost 3 bases and J lost 6; bases outside the gene matches: 14. Germline CDR1 is LNHDA and CDR2 is SQIVND (reference sequence). The CDR3 extends over 18 amino acids. CDR3 sequence reads: CASSIGRLAGIAANEQFF. The DNA of the CDR3 is TGTGCCAGTAGTATTGGGAGACTAGCGGGCATTGCCGCCAATGAGCAGTTCTTC. Drawing the rest from reference TRBV19 and TRBJ2-1, the complete variable domain is DGGITQSPKYLFRKEGQNVTLSCEQNLNHDAMYWYRQDPGQGLRLIYYSQIVNDFQKGDIAEGYSVSREKKESFPLTVTSAQKNPTAFYLCASSIGRLAGIAANEQFFGPGTRLTVL.

In this sample, this clone turned up once. V usage is TRBV6-1 and J usage is TRBJ2-3; D possibly corresponds to TRBD1 (5 bases). Trimming shortened V by 6 bases and J by 4 bases, and 11 bases separated the two germline ends. Germline assignment: CDR1 MNHNS and CDR2 SASEGT. CDR3 length: 13 amino acids. In DNA form, the CDR3 reads TGTGCCAGCAGGGACATTAGTCCAGATACGCAGTATTTT. Its protein is CASRDISPDTQYF.

The J gene is TRBJ2-1, the V gene TRBV7-3; 11 positions match TRBD2. CDR1 is SGHTA and CDR2 is FQGTGA in the germline V gene. V dropped 4 bases and J dropped 7; count of bases not matched to a gene: 6. This CDR3 has 15 amino acids. CDR3 in amino acids: CASSSPSGRSNEQFF. CDR3 nucleotide sequence: TGTGCCAGCAGCTCTCCTAGCGGGAGGAGTAATGAGCAGTTCTTC.

This chain joins TRBV9 and TRBJ2-2; 8 nucleotides agree with TRBD1. The CDR3 has 17 amino acids. CDR1 and CDR2 from the germline V gene are SGDLS and YYNGEE. Trimming removed 0 bases from V and 6 bases from J; junction bases left unmatched: 10. DNA of the CDR3: TGTGCCAGCAGCGTAGGAACTGGACAGGGAGTCCCCGGGGAGCTGTTTTTT. It specifies CASSVGTGQGVPGELFF.

The chain combines TRBV6-5 with TRBJ2-7; D is undetermined. CDR1 is MNHEY, CDR2 SVGAGI, per germline. The V end was cut by 4 bases, the J end by 6 bases, with 19 bases between. CDR3 length equals 15 residues. CDR3 amino acids: CASSSKKLRRPEQYF. The CDR3, as DNA: TGTGCCAGCAGTTCAAAGAAACTAAGACGTCCCGAGCAGTACTTC.

V and J are TRBV7-3 and TRBJ2-7; 7 bases line up with TRBD2. With 0 bases clipped from V and 3 bases from J, the junction kept 5 bases outside the gene matches. The germline gives CDR1 SGHTA, CDR2 FQGTGA. The CDR3 is 15 amino acids. In nucleotides, the CDR3 is TGTGCCAGCAGCTTAACGGAGCGGGACCGCTACGAGCAGTACTTC. Encoded protein: CASSLTERDRYEQYF.

This chain joins TRBV5-1 and TRBJ2-7, with TRBD2 matching 7 bases. The CDR3 is made up of 16 amino acids. The V segment lost 0 bases and the J segment 4 bases; nucleotides outside the gene matches: 10. Germline loops: CDR1 SGHRS, CDR2 YFSETQ. The CDR3 reads CASSLVPAGVLYEQYF. For the CDR3, the DNA is TGCGCCAGCAGCTTGGTCCCGGCGGGAGTTTTATACGAGCAGTACTTC.

The CDR3 DNA follows: TGTGCAAGTCGTCCTCAGTGGTTCTATAATTCACCCCTCCACTTT. Amino acid sequence: CASRPQWFYNSPLHF. The rearrangement joins TRBV12-2 to TRBJ1-6; TRBD1, the D gene given by the table, was not confirmed from the DNA. TRBV12-2 is marked as a pseudogene. This CDR3 is built from 15 residues.

The chain combines TRBV28 with TRBJ2-7; D is possibly TRBD1 (5 bases). Germline CDR1 reads MDHEN; CDR2 reads SYDVKM. The CDR3 has 14 amino acids. V was pared by 6 bases and J by 0 bases, with 12 bases between. Here the CDR3 reads CASSRDSPSYEQYF. The CDR3 nucleotides read TGTGCCAGCAGCCGTGACAGTCCCTCCTACGAGCAGTACTTC.

This clone turned up a few times. The CDR3: CASSEGQGVSSYNEQFF. CDR3 in DNA: TGCGCCAGCAGTGAGGGGCAGGGGGTTAGCTCCTACAATGAGCAGTTCTTC. The V call is TRBV10-1, the J call TRBJ2-1; 7 nucleotides agree with TRBD1. The CDR3 sequence is 17 residues long. V was clipped by 2 bases and J by 0 bases; unmatched bases: 7. CDR1 WNHNN and CDR2 SYGVQD come from the germline V gene (reference sequence).

The chain employs TRBV6-1 and TRBJ2-2; 8 nucleotides align to TRBD1. This CDR3 has 15 amino acids. The germline CDR1 and CDR2 sequences are MNHNS and SASEGT. With V trimmed by 4 bases and J by 3 bases, 4 bases remained unmatched. The CDR3 loop is CASSGGTGDTGELFF. The CDR3 DNA is TGTGCCAGCAGTGGAGGGACAGGAGACACCGGGGAGCTGTTTTTT.

The chain has TRBV6-5 and TRBJ2-3, with 8 bases aligning to TRBD2. There are 15 residues in the CDR3. Germline V gene sequence: CDR1 MNHEY, CDR2 SVGAGI. With 6 bases clipped from V and 0 bases from J, the junction kept 5 bases outside the gene matches. The CDR3 DNA sequence: TGTGCCAGCAGCCGTAGCGGGACTAGCACAGATACGCAGTATTTT. Protein product: CASSRSGTSTDTQYF.

The rearrangement uses TRBV6-7 and TRBJ2-7; 7 nucleotides align to TRBD1. TRBV6-7 is flagged as an ORF with uncertain function. V shed 5 bases and J 2 bases; nucleotides not matched to a gene: 9. The CDR3 runs to 15 residues. The CDR3 coding sequence is TGTGCCAGCAGTGGCGCCGGGACAGTTACCTACGAGCAGTACTTC. Translation: CASSGAGTVTYEQYF.

The V and J genes are TRBV6-6 and TRBJ2-7; 7 bases fit TRBD2. Germline V gives CDR1 MNHNY, CDR2 SVGAGI (reference sequence). The CDR3 totals 16 residues. V dropped 6 bases and J dropped 4; count of bases not matched to a gene: 15. The CDR3 bases are TGTGCCAGCAGAGCAGTTACTGGCGGGAGTATTTACGAGCAGTACTTC. Its protein is CASRAVTGGSIYEQYF.

CDR3 residues: CASGLRLAGARNRTDTQYF. DNA of the CDR3: TGTGCTAGTGGTTTGCGACTAGCGGGGGCCCGAAACCGCACAGATACGCAGTATTTT. The rearrangement links TRBV12-5 to TRBJ2-3; 12 positions agree with TRBD2. V lost 2 bases to trimming and J lost 1 base; unmatched junction nucleotides: 10. The germline V gene has CDR1 LGHNT and CDR2 FRNRAP. The CDR3 is 19 amino acids.

The J gene is TRBJ2-3, the V gene TRBV6-1; D may be TRBD1 (5 bases). The germline V gene has CDR1 MNHNS and CDR2 SASEGT. Trimming left V 5 bases short and J 2 bases short, with 11 bases between. CDR3 length equals 14 residues. Written as DNA, the CDR3 is TGTGCCAGCAGTTATACAGGTCCCACAGATACGCAGTATTTT. Translation gives CASSYTGPTDTQYF.

This clone was detected once. V and J are TRBV7-8 and TRBJ1-1; maybe TRBD1 (5 bases). Trimming pared 5 bases from V and 1 base from J, leaving 14 bases between. From germline, CDR1 is SGHVS and CDR2 FQNEAQ. The CDR3 contains 15 residues. The chain's CDR3 is CASSLERGTNTEAFF. Written as DNA, the CDR3 is TGTGCCAGCAGCCTTGAAAGGGGTACGAACACTGAAGCTTTCTTT.

This clone was observed once. The genes are TRBV11-2 and TRBJ2-5, with 7 bases identical to TRBD2. The germline CDR1 and CDR2 sequences are SGHAT and FQNNGV. The CDR3 sequence is 13 residues long. The V gene end was trimmed by 3 bases and the J gene end by 5 bases; junction bases not matched to a gene: 3. In DNA, the CDR3 is TGTGCCAGCAGCTTTAAACTAGCGGAGACCCAGTACTTC. It encodes CASSFKLAETQYF.

CDR3 DNA sequence: TGTGCCAGCAGTTTTTCGCCGGGGTCTGCGGAGACCCAGTACTTC. This gives the protein CASSFSPGSAETQYF. This chain joins TRBV27 and TRBJ2-5, with D possibly TRBD2 on 5 matching bases. CDR3 length equals 15 residues. The V end was cut by 3 bases, the J end by 5 bases, with 16 bases between. In germline, CDR1 is MNHEY, CDR2 SMNVEV (reference sequence).